This passage covers 29 T cell receptor beta chains from one sample sequenced in a study of T cells in narcolepsy. The method was immunoSEQ multiplex PCR; TCRdb's version includes in-frame clones alone and lacks a portion of them. Seen here are some 34,000 clones, around 90% observed once, and the top ten hold about 1.3%. Sequences were obtained from CD45RA- memory CD4+ T cells from PBMCs. The receptors come from a human donor with narcolepsy.

V is TRBV2 and J is TRBJ1-6; D call uncertain. CDR1 and CDR2 (germline): SNHLY, FYNNEI. The ends were cut back, 7 bases at V and 7 bases at J, with 14 bases in the middle. This CDR3 spans 14 amino acids. CDR3 sequence (DNA): TGTGCCAGCAACCGTGGGCAGGAAAATTCACCCCTCCACTTT. Encoded protein: CASNRGQENSPLHF.

V is TRBV18 and J is TRBJ1-1; 10 nucleotides align to TRBD1. V was pared by 2 bases and J by 0 bases, with 12 bases of the junction left unmatched. The CDR3 runs 19 residues. From germline, CDR1 is KGHSH and CDR2 LQKENI. The CDR3 region has the DNA TGTGCCAGCTCACCAACTACTTCCGGGACAGGGGTGATGAACACTGAAGCTTTCTTT. This translates into CASSPTTSGTGVMNTEAFF.

This clone showed up just once. The chain is built from TRBV7-2 and TRBJ2-7, with a tentative D call TRBD1 (5 bases). This CDR3 is built from 14 residues. CDR1 and CDR2 (germline): SGHTA, FQGNSA. V lost 1 base and J lost 2, with 9 bases in between. Here the CDR3 DNA reads TGTGCCAGCAGCTTAGTTCAGGGAACCTACGAGCAGTACTTC. Encoded protein: CASSLVQGTYEQYF.

The chain has TRBV7-9 and TRBJ2-2; D is perhaps TRBD2 (6 bases). V lost 2 bases, J lost 4 bases, and 14 bases lay in between. In germline, CDR1 is SEHNR, CDR2 FQNEAQ (reference sequence). The length of the CDR3 is 16 residues. CDR3 residues: CASSLSGGESTGELFF. CDR3 DNA: TGTGCCAGCAGCTTATCTGGCGGGGAGAGCACCGGGGAGCTGTTTTTT.

The V gene is TRBV13, the J gene TRBJ2-7; D might be TRBD2 (5 bases). Trimming took off 1 base at V and 4 bases at J, with 20 bases between the two ends. The CDR3 loop spans 17 amino acids. Germline values: CDR1 PRHDT, CDR2 FYEKMQ (reference sequence). The CDR3 DNA is TGTGCCAGCAGCTTAGACCCCCGGGCCACCGGGGATTACGAGCAGTACTTC. Protein sequence: CASSLDPRATGDYEQYF.

This sequence joins TRBV14 and TRBJ2-3, with D unclear. The CDR3 contains 16 residues. Germline assignment: CDR1 SGHDN and CDR2 FVKESK. V lost 2 bases and J lost 2, with 14 bases in between. CDR3 amino acids: CASSQLGVGSTDTQYF. The CDR3 DNA reads as TGTGCCAGCAGCCAATTGGGTGTTGGGTCCACAGATACGCAGTATTTT. The variable domain in full, with the rest retrieved from reference TRBV14 and TRBJ2-3, is EAGVTQFPSHSVIEKGQTVTLRCDPISGHDNLYWYRRVMGKEIKFLLHFVKESKQDESGMPNNRFLAERTGGTYSTLKVQPAELEDSGVYFCASSQLGVGSTDTQYFGPGTRLTVL.

The chain has TRBV29-1 and TRBJ2-7; 9 bases fit TRBD1. This CDR3 spans 13 amino acids. V lost 7 bases to trimming and J lost 5 bases; unmatched junction nucleotides: 9. Germline lookup yields CDR1 SQVTM and CDR2 ANQGSEA. CDR3 sequence: CSAGTGITHEQYF. In DNA form, the CDR3 reads TGCAGCGCAGGGACAGGGATAACTCACGAGCAGTACTTC.

The rearrangement uses TRBV28 and TRBJ1-2, with D possibly being TRBD1 (5 bases). This CDR3 contains 14 residues. Germline CDR1 and CDR2: MDHEN and SYDVKM. Trimming removed 5 bases from V and 7 bases from J, with 17 bases in between. CDR3 region: CASSRTGGSRGYTF. CDR3 DNA: TGTGCCAGCAGTCGGACGGGGGGGTCGCGTGGCTACACCTTC.

This rearrangement joins TRBV6-4 to TRBJ2-2; 10 positions match TRBD2. The CDR3 is made up of 17 amino acids. Germline trimming cut 4 bases from V and 2 bases from J; bases unmatched to any gene: 7. The V gene's germline CDR1 is MRHNA and CDR2 SNTAGT. CDR3 sequence reads: CASSALAGASNTGELFF. In nucleotides, the CDR3 is TGTGCCAGCAGTGCCCTAGCGGGGGCCTCAAACACCGGGGAGCTGTTTTTT.

V and J are TRBV2 and TRBJ1-2, with D perhaps TRBD1 (5 bases). The CDR3 is 13 residues long. Trimming took off 6 bases at V and 6 bases at J, with 14 bases between the two ends. Germline V CDR1 and CDR2: SNHLY, FYNNEI. The CDR3 sequence: CASRALWGDGYTF. DNA of the CDR3: TGTGCCAGCAGGGCACTCTGGGGGGATGGCTACACCTTC.

CDR3 DNA sequence: TGTGCCAGTAGTAGCCCTGAGCAGTTCTTC. Protein product: CASSSPEQFF. The rearrangement uses TRBV19 and TRBJ2-1; D unclear. Trimming took off 4 bases at V and 9 bases at J, with 4 bases between the two ends. This CDR3 has 10 amino acids. Germline V gene sequence: CDR1 LNHDA, CDR2 SQIVND (reference sequence).

The chain combines TRBV5-1 with TRBJ2-6; 7 positions match TRBD1. Germline V gene sequence: CDR1 SGHRS, CDR2 YFSETQ. Trimming cost V 2 bases and J 3 bases; bases outside gene matches: 5. This CDR3 has 16 residues. The CDR3, as DNA: TGCGCCAGCAGCTTCCAACAGGGGAGTGGGGCCAACGTCCTGACTTTC. Translating gives CASSFQQGSGANVLTF.

This chain connects TRBV6-5 to TRBJ1-2; possibly TRBD1 for D (5 bases). The V gene's germline CDR1 is MNHEY and CDR2 SVGAGI. CDR3 length equals 13 residues. V gave up 5 bases and J gave up 7 bases, with 14 bases separating them. As DNA, the CDR3 is TGTGCCAGCAGTGAAGCGTGGGGCCGTGGCTACACCTTC. This encodes CASSEAWGRGYTF.

The genes are TRBV4-2 and TRBJ1-2, with D possibly matching TRBD1 (5 bases). V gave up 3 bases and J gave up 3 bases, with 11 bases separating them. Per the germline V gene, CDR1 is LGHNA and CDR2 is YNFKEQ. CDR3 length: 14 amino acids. The CDR3 region is CASSQQGGDYGYTF. In nucleotides, the CDR3 is TGTGCCAGCAGCCAGCAGGGAGGCGACTATGGCTACACCTTC.

This chain connects TRBV28 to TRBJ1-1; 8 bases fit TRBD1. Per germline, CDR1 MDHEN and CDR2 SYDVKM. CDR3 length: 16 residues. Unmatched junction bases numbered 12, after V lost 4 bases and J lost 5 bases. The CDR3 loop reads CASSYFPPGTGTEAFF. The CDR3 bases are TGTGCCAGCAGTTACTTCCCTCCCGGGACAGGAACTGAAGCTTTCTTT.

This clone was observed once. This chain joins TRBV4-1 and TRBJ2-7; 10 positions agree with TRBD1. Trimming took 3 bases from V and 2 from J; bases not matched to a gene: 4. CDR3 size: 15 residues. Germline assignment: CDR1 MGHRA and CDR2 YSYEKL. The CDR3 DNA sequence: TGCGCCAGCAGCCAGCCCGGGACAGGGGCCTACGAGCAGTACTTC. This gives the protein CASSQPGTGAYEQYF.

This clone appeared a few times. V is TRBV10-3 and J is TRBJ2-7; D is possibly TRBD1 (6 bases). The V end was cut by 7 bases, the J end by 0 bases, with 10 bases between. CDR3 length: 13 residues. The germline gives CDR1 ENHRY, CDR2 SYGVKD. The chain's CDR3 is CAIMGDNSYEQYF. The CDR3 bases are TGTGCCATCATGGGGGACAACTCCTACGAGCAGTACTTC.

The chain recombines TRBV9 with TRBJ2-3, with D perhaps TRBD1 or TRBD2 (5 bases each). The V end lost 3 bases, the J end lost 2 bases, and 22 bases lay between the germline ends. This CDR3 has 18 amino acids. The germline gives CDR1 SGDLS, CDR2 YYNGEE. The CDR3 nucleotides read TGTGCCAGCAGCGGGCAGGGCGAGGATGGACTTACCACAGATACGCAGTATTTT. Translating gives CASSGQGEDGLTTDTQYF. The variable domain in full, with the rest retrieved from reference TRBV9 and TRBJ2-3, is DSGVTQTPKHLITATGQRVTLRCSPRSGDLSVYWYQQSLDQGLQFLIQYYNGEERAKGNILERFSAQQFPDLHSELNLSSLELGDSALYFCASSGQGEDGLTTDTQYFGPGTRLTVL.

This rearrangement joins TRBV18 to TRBJ2-7, with D possibly being TRBD2 (6 bases). Germline V lookup: CDR1 KGHSH, CDR2 LQKENI. This CDR3 has 14 residues. Trimming pared 3 bases from V and 6 bases from J, leaving 15 bases between. The CDR3 DNA follows: TGTGCCAGCTCACCCCTATCGGGAGAAGTCGAGCAGTACTTC. It yields the protein CASSPLSGEVEQYF.

This clone was seen just once. The chain has TRBV2 and TRBJ1-2, with D possibly being TRBD1 (6 bases). Germline V gene data show CDR1 as SNHLY and CDR2 as FYNNEI. The CDR3 is made up of 12 amino acids. V lost 3 bases, J lost 8 bases, and 10 bases lay in between. For the CDR3, the DNA is TGTGCCAGCAGTGACGGGGGCGGGGGCTACACCTTC. Translating gives CASSDGGGGYTF.

The V and J genes are TRBV7-6 and TRBJ2-3, with 14 bases that match TRBD2. Losses at the gene ends were 1 base for V and 8 bases for J; bases not matched to a gene: 8. The CDR3 loop spans 17 amino acids. Germline V gene data show CDR1 as SGHVS and CDR2 as FNYEAQ. CDR3 nucleotide sequence: TGTGCCAGCAGCTTAGGGACTAGCGGGGGGACCGCAGGTACGCAGTATTTT. It codes for CASSLGTSGGTAGTQYF.

The genes are TRBV5-4 and TRBJ2-2, with 10 bases fitting TRBD1. Losses at the gene ends were 4 bases for V and 4 bases for J; bases not matched to a gene: 10. Per germline, CDR1 SGHNT and CDR2 YYREEE (reference sequence). The CDR3 is 17 residues long. The CDR3 sequence is CASSQHPGQGRTGELFF. In DNA form, the CDR3 reads TGTGCCAGCAGCCAGCATCCGGGACAGGGGCGCACCGGGGAGCTGTTTTTT.

The rearrangement joins TRBV7-9 to TRBJ1-1; TRBD1 is a possible D gene (6 bases). Germline values: CDR1 SEHNR, CDR2 FQNEAQ (reference sequence). With 7 bases removed from V and 1 base from J, the gap between germline ends came to 10 bases. The CDR3 is 13 amino acids. CDR3 nucleotides: TGTGCCAGCACGCTGACAGGGAACACTGAAGCTTTCTTT. Translating gives CASTLTGNTEAFF.

The J gene is TRBJ1-5, the V gene TRBV19; TRBD1 aligns across 12 bases. V gave up 3 bases and J gave up 6 bases; unmatched junction bases: 3. Germline V gives CDR1 LNHDA, CDR2 SQIVND (reference sequence). The CDR3 totals 15 residues. The CDR3 DNA reads TGTGCCAGTAGTATCGGGACAGGGGGCGGTCAGCCCCAGCATTTT. It is translated as CASSIGTGGGQPQHF.

This chain joins TRBV4-2 and TRBJ1-2, with TRBD1 matching 8 bases. CDR1 is LGHNA and CDR2 is YNFKEQ in the germline V gene. J was trimmed by 3 bases and V by 7 bases; bases with no gene match: 4. This CDR3 is built from 13 residues. The CDR3 DNA is TGTGCCAGCACCCTGGACAGGGACTATGGCTACACCTTC. As protein: CASTLDRDYGYTF.

This chain connects TRBV10-3 to TRBJ2-5, with 13 bases matching TRBD2. Judging by the DNA end, TRBJ2-7 fits better; the J call may be wrong. Looked up from germline, CDR1 is ENHRY and CDR2 is SYGVKD. The CDR3 runs to 18 residues. The CDR3 here is CAITRGLAGTSIIREQYF. For the CDR3, the DNA is TGTGCCATCACCCGGGGACTAGCGGGGACCTCAATCATACGCGAGCAGTACTTC.

The chain uses TRBV28 and TRBJ2-7; unclear D gene. The ends were cut back, 5 bases at V and 3 bases at J, with 8 bases in the middle. Germline CDR1 and CDR2: MDHEN and SYDVKM. This CDR3 contains 12 residues. The CDR3 here is CASSLAHYEQYF. CDR3 sequence (DNA): TGTGCCAGCAGTCTGGCCCACTACGAGCAGTACTTC. Based on the CDR3 plus reference TRBV28 and TRBJ2-7, the full variable domain is DVKVTQSSRYLVKRTGEKVFLECVQDMDHENMFWYRQDPGLGLRLIYFSYDVKMKEKGDIPEGYSVSREKKERFSLILESASTNQTSMYLCASSLAHYEQYFGPGTRLTVT.

This chain uses TRBV5-5 with TRBJ1-1, with unresolved D. This CDR3 has 16 residues. CDR1 and CDR2 from the germline V gene are SGHKS and YYEKEE (reference sequence). V lost 0 bases and J lost 5, with 17 bases in between. CDR3 residues: CASSLEPAADTTEAFF. The CDR3 region has the DNA TGTGCCAGCAGCTTGGAACCGGCAGCCGATACAACTGAAGCTTTCTTT.

The chain combines TRBV18 with TRBJ2-5; D ambiguous. This CDR3 is built from 11 residues. Germline V CDR1 and CDR2: KGHSH, LQKENI. V shed 1 base and J shed 3 bases, with 0 bases lying between them. CDR3 sequence: CASSPQETQYF. For the CDR3, the DNA is TGTGCCAGCTCACCACAAGAGACCCAGTACTTC.